These 12 T cell receptor beta chains share one sample of origin, sequenced in a study of cytomegalovirus exposure and HLA in healthy donors. Only in-frame clones appear in the TCRdb table, and some are missing; sequencing was by immunoSEQ multiplex PCR. The data contain under 400,000 clones, approximately 90% of them singletons. The source material was PBMCs. The receptors derive from a woman aged 18 to 35 in good health and CMV-seronegative.

This clone was counted a few times. This chain connects TRBV5-4 to TRBJ1-2; D uncertain. V lost 1 base and J 0 bases, leaving 10 bases between the germline ends. The germline gives CDR1 SGHNT, CDR2 YYREEE (reference sequence). This CDR3 is 15 amino acids long. For the CDR3, the DNA is TGTGCCAGCAGCTTGTGGGCAGGCCCTAACTATGGCTACACCTTC. Residues: CASSLWAGPNYGYTF.

The genes are TRBV4-1 and TRBJ1-3; D is ambiguous. The CDR3 is made up of 17 amino acids. Germline V gene sequence: CDR1 MGHRA, CDR2 YSYEKL. Trimming stripped 5 bases from V and 4 bases from J, with 21 bases between. The CDR3 DNA follows: TGCGCCAGCAGCGACCCCCTTAAGACATCGATCGGAAACACCATATATTTT. Translation: CASSDPLKTSIGNTIYF.

The chain couples TRBV6-1 to TRBJ1-2; a possible D gene is TRBD1 (5 bases). Germline lookup yields CDR1 MNHNS and CDR2 SASEGT. V lost 3 bases and J 2 bases, leaving 13 bases between the germline ends. This CDR3 spans 15 amino acids. The CDR3 sequence is CASSDGGQGNYGYTF. The CDR3 DNA is TGTGCCAGCAGTGACGGTGGCCAGGGCAACTATGGCTACACCTTC.

V and J are TRBV5-1 and TRBJ1-2, with 8 bases aligning to TRBD1. The CDR3 is 15 amino acids. Germline V gives CDR1 SGHRS, CDR2 YFSETQ. V lost 4 bases, J lost 1 base, and 6 bases stayed unmatched. Here the CDR3 reads CASSGRDRRNYGYTF. Written as DNA, the CDR3 is TGCGCCAGCAGCGGCCGGGACAGGCGTAACTATGGCTACACCTTC.

The chain has TRBV6-4 and TRBJ2-7; 7 bases align to TRBD1. Germline assignment: CDR1 MRHNA and CDR2 SNTAGT. The J segment lost 6 bases and the V segment lost 5 bases, leaving 16 bases of the junction unmatched. CDR3 size: 16 residues. CDR3 residues: CASSPGATGAPSEQYF. The CDR3 DNA reads as TGTGCCAGCAGTCCCGGGGCTACAGGGGCCCCCTCCGAGCAGTACTTC.

The rearrangement joins TRBV7-3 to TRBJ2-7; D may be TRBD2 (5 bases). Trimming removed 5 bases at V and 3 bases at J, with 11 bases between. This CDR3 comprises 13 residues. Germline V gene sequence: CDR1 SGHTA, CDR2 FQGTGA. CDR3 nucleotide sequence: TGTGCCAGCAGCCCCAGCAGCGGCTACGAGCAGTACTTC. This gives the protein CASSPSSGYEQYF.

This sequence joins TRBV27 and TRBJ2-1; 9 positions agree with TRBD2. This CDR3 is built from 17 residues. CDR1 is MNHEY and CDR2 is SMNVEV in the germline V gene (reference sequence). The V gene end was trimmed by 5 bases and the J gene end by 0 bases; junction bases not matched to a gene: 8. The CDR3 spells CASSDNRLAASYNEQFF. CDR3 nucleotides: TGTGCCAGCAGTGATAACCGACTAGCGGCCTCCTACAATGAGCAGTTCTTC.

The V call is TRBV2, the J call TRBJ1-3, with D uncertain. The CDR3 is 14 amino acids. The germline V gene encodes CDR1 SNHLY and CDR2 FYNNEI. The V end lost 7 bases, the J end lost 2 bases, and 12 bases lay between the germline ends. The CDR3 sequence is CASNGGVPGNTIYF. The CDR3 DNA reads TGTGCCAGCAATGGCGGAGTGCCTGGAAACACCATATATTTT.

V usage is TRBV5-6 and J usage is TRBJ2-7, with a possible D match to TRBD2 (6 bases). CDR3 length equals 14 residues. Deletions cut 1 base from V and 7 bases from J, with 15 bases between. CDR1 and CDR2 (germline): SGHDT, YYEEEE. The CDR3 here is CASSLSSSVFEQYF. In DNA form, the CDR3 reads TGTGCCAGCAGCTTGTCATCTAGCGTCTTTGAGCAGTACTTC.

The chain employs TRBV5-4 and TRBJ1-1, with a tentative D call TRBD1 (5 bases). The V end lost 3 bases, the J end lost 2 bases, and 11 bases lay between the germline ends. Germline V lookup: CDR1 SGHNT, CDR2 YYREEE (reference sequence). The CDR3 is made up of 14 amino acids. The CDR3 here is CASSSGRTNTEAFF. The CDR3 DNA sequence: TGTGCCAGCAGCTCAGGACGGACAAACACTGAAGCTTTCTTT.

V gene TRBV29-1 combines with J gene TRBJ1-1; TRBD1 might be the D (5 bases). Between the trimmed V and J ends, which lost 5 bases and 2 bases, there was a span of 15 bases. There are 14 residues in the CDR3. The germline V gene has CDR1 SQVTM and CDR2 ANQGSEA. For the CDR3, the DNA is TGCAGCGTTCACTCGAGTAGGGGTAACACTGAAGCTTTCTTT. Protein product: CSVHSSRGNTEAFF.

J is TRBJ2-4 and V is TRBV6-4; 9 nucleotides line up with TRBD2. Per the germline V gene, CDR1 is MRHNA and CDR2 is SNTAGT. The CDR3 sequence is 12 residues long. J was trimmed by 5 bases and V by 9 bases; bases with no gene match: 2. The CDR3 reads CARRGGENIQYF. The CDR3 DNA reads as TGTGCCAGGCGGGGGGGGGAAAACATTCAGTACTTC.